A single sample is the source of the 7 T cell receptor beta chains below, sequenced in a study of graft-versus-host responses after intestinal transplantation. TCRdb's copy holds only in-frame clones and misses some; the assay was immunoSEQ multiplex PCR. The sample records more than 85,000 clones, 90% to 95% being singletons. No antigens are known for them. The sequencing here drew on unstimulated CD8+ T cells sorted from spleen or lymph node cells, taken before intestinal transplant. These receptors came from a human donor who received an intestinal transplant.

This sequence joins TRBV5-4 and TRBJ2-3; 11 nucleotides match TRBD2. This CDR3 is 15 amino acids long. J lost 9 bases, V lost 2 bases, and 8 bases had no gene match. Germline V gene sequence: CDR1 SGHNT, CDR2 YYREEE (reference sequence). The chain's CDR3 is CASSFIAGGPSTQYF. The CDR3 bases are TGTGCCAGCAGCTTTATAGCGGGAGGGCCCTCGACGCAGTATTTT.

The V gene is TRBV27, the J gene TRBJ2-5, with 9 positions matching TRBD2. From germline, CDR1 is MNHEY and CDR2 SMNVEV (reference sequence). V lost 0 bases and J lost 4; bases outside the gene matches: 9. This CDR3 has 17 amino acids. The CDR3 protein is CASSLSVLAGNSETQYF. The CDR3 region has the DNA TGTGCCAGCAGTTTATCGGTCCTAGCGGGGAACTCAGAGACCCAGTACTTC.

This chain connects TRBV7-3 to TRBJ2-1; 11 nucleotides match TRBD2. The CDR3 is made up of 15 amino acids. V shed 4 bases and J 7 bases; nucleotides not matched to a gene: 6. Germline assignment: CDR1 SGHTA and CDR2 FQGTGA. The chain's CDR3 is CASSWLAGGGNEQFF. CDR3 DNA: TGTGCCAGCAGCTGGCTAGCGGGAGGTGGGAATGAGCAGTTCTTC.

The chain uses TRBV19 and TRBJ2-7; TRBD1 matches 8 bases. Germline values: CDR1 LNHDA, CDR2 SQIVND (reference sequence). The V and J ends lost 5 bases and 3 bases, in that order; junction bases with no gene match: 6. CDR3 length: 14 amino acids. As DNA, the CDR3 is TGTGCCAGTAGTTTCAGGGGACAGGACTACGAGCAGTACTTC. This encodes CASSFRGQDYEQYF.

This clone has just a few counts. The chain carries TRBV19 and TRBJ2-7; TRBD2 matches at 8 bases. The V gene end was trimmed by 4 bases and the J gene end by 2 bases; junction bases not matched to a gene: 4. The germline gives CDR1 LNHDA, CDR2 SQIVND (reference sequence). This CDR3 is 14 amino acids long. The CDR3 here is CASSTRGGPYEQYF. The DNA for the CDR3 is TGTGCCAGTAGTACCCGGGGGGGCCCCTACGAGCAGTACTTC. The full variable domain, its missing parts supplied by reference TRBV19 and TRBJ2-7, is DGGITQSPKYLFRKEGQNVTLSCEQNLNHDAMYWYRQDPGQGLRLIYYSQIVNDFQKGDIAEGYSVSREKKESFPLTVTSAQKNPTAFYLCASSTRGGPYEQYFGPGTRLTVT.

This clone was counted a single time. V gene TRBV29-1 combines with J gene TRBJ1-1; the D gene is possibly TRBD1 (6 bases). CDR3 size: 13 residues. Trimming took off 7 bases at V and 4 bases at J, with 16 bases between the two ends. Germline assignment: CDR1 SQVTM and CDR2 ANQGSEA. CDR3 amino acids: CSGRLGGGTEAFF. As DNA, the CDR3 is TGCAGCGGAAGACTGGGGGGCGGCACTGAAGCTTTCTTT.

This sequence joins TRBV30 and TRBJ1-2; D is possibly TRBD1 (6 bases). Germline lookup yields CDR1 GTSNPN and CDR2 SVGIG (reference sequence). This CDR3 comprises 14 residues. Trimming shortened V by 3 bases and J by 5 bases, and 16 bases separated the two germline ends. The CDR3 loop reads CAWRGAEFSYGYTF. CDR3 sequence (DNA): TGTGCCTGGAGGGGGGCAGAATTTTCGTATGGCTACACCTTC.